The source of this TCR beta chain is a study of multiple sclerosis patients with progressive multifocal leukoencephalopathy. Germline loops: CDR1 GTSNPN, CDR2 SVGIG (reference sequence). V was cut by 0 bases and J by 10 bases, with 13 bases left in between. The CDR3 loop spans 14 amino acids. Clones were sequenced by immunoSEQ multiplex PCR, and TCRdb holds only the in-frame ones, with some missing. The sample holds around 32,000 clones, over 90% seen once. Noted time point: before natalizumab initiation. The sample consisted of PBMCs. The receptor was derived from a man under 40 with multiple sclerosis. The chain is built from TRBV30 and TRBJ1-6; a weak D match, TRBD1 (5 bases). CDR3 sequence: CAWSVLARDSPLHF. CDR3 in DNA: TGTGCCTGGAGTGTACTTGCTCGGGACTCACCCCTCCACTTT.